One and the same sample provided the 5 T cell receptor beta chains below, sequenced in a study of metastatic and nonmetastatic thyroid tumors. All patients reached thyroid surgery having received no treatment beforehand. TCRdb re-called the PCR reads through MiXCR. In the table there are some 6,000 clones, more than 25% of which are singletons. The source material was adjacent normal tissue. The receptors were sampled from a male donor with papillary thyroid cancer or a benign thyroid nodule (not recorded which). Some clones in this sample may be carry-over from other donors' samples.

This clone was detected only a few times. The chain uses TRBV27 and TRBJ1-6; D not certain. Looked up from germline, CDR1 is MNHEY and CDR2 is SMNVEV (reference sequence). The CDR3 runs to 16 residues. V dropped 6 bases and J dropped 0 bases, with 12 bases sitting between them. The DNA of the CDR3 is TGTGCCAGCAGAAGGGAACTCCGCTCCTATAATTCACCCCTCCACTTT. Protein sequence: CASRRELRSYNSPLHF.

This chain joins TRBV5-1 and TRBJ2-3; D is unresolved. V was clipped by 4 bases and J by 6 bases, with 15 bases between them. Germline lookup yields CDR1 SGHRS and CDR2 YFSETQ. The CDR3 is made up of 14 amino acids. The CDR3 DNA sequence: TGCGCCAGCAGCCGGACCCAAAATGGGGATACGCAGTATTTT. The encoded protein is CASSRTQNGDTQYF.

This clone was seen at least ten times. One base away lies a much larger clone, so this may be a sequencing read error. Other DNA sequences in this specimen translate into the identical CDR3. This chain links TRBV10-3 with TRBJ2-7; the match to TRBD2 covers 9 bases. This CDR3 is built from 16 residues. Germline values: CDR1 ENHRY, CDR2 SYGVKD. With V trimmed by 6 bases and J by 2 bases, 11 bases remained unmatched. CDR3 coding DNA: TGTGCCATCAGCGGGGGTTTCGCGGGGGGGACCTACGAGCAGTACTTC. Translated, it gives CAISGGFAGGTYEQYF.

This clone was seen more than once but under ten times. CDR3 coding DNA: TGTGCCTGGAGTTGGGGACCGGGAGAGCCCCAGCATTTT. It specifies CAWSWGPGEPQHF. J is TRBJ1-5 and V is TRBV30, with D perhaps TRBD1 (5 bases). CDR1 GTSNPN and CDR2 SVGIG come from the germline V gene (reference sequence). V lost 2 bases and J 8 bases, leaving 13 bases between the germline ends. The CDR3 totals 13 residues.

This clone is medium-sized (0.01 to 0.1%). The V gene is TRBV19, the J gene TRBJ2-2; weak D call: TRBD2 (6 bases). Germline lookup yields CDR1 LNHDA and CDR2 SQIVND (reference sequence). Deletions cut 7 bases from V and 2 bases from J, with 17 bases between. The CDR3 is 16 amino acids. The CDR3 nucleotides are TGTGCCAGTACACCTCCGGGGGTAACCAACACCGGGGAGCTGTTTTTT. Amino acids: CASTPPGVTNTGELFF. Drawing the rest from reference TRBV19 and TRBJ2-2, the complete variable domain is DGGITQSPKYLFRKEGQNVTLSCEQNLNHDAMYWYRQDPGQGLRLIYYSQIVNDFQKGDIAEGYSVSREKKESFPLTVTSAQKNPTAFYLCASTPPGVTNTGELFFGEGSRLTVL.